There are many counts of the clone carrying this T cell receptor beta chain. Primed by a sample-barcoded 5' primer and a J-beta primer mix, a second PCR proceeded for 7 to 11 cycles. The template-switch adaptor, which had 12 random nucleotides, put a tag on each cDNA molecule. Each CDR3 protein gets one entry after TCRdb re-called the 5' RACE reads with MiXCR. This table has around 670,000 distinct CDR3 sequences, approximately 30% appearing once. The CDR3 is made up of 13 amino acids. Total RNA was extracted at no less than 6 micrograms per sample. These data originate in a study of blood T cells in healthy people across ages.

Input material: blood. The clonotype originates from a woman of 80 years or more in good health. The gene calls are TRBV21-1 and TRBJ2-3; the D call of TRBD1 is as the table states it, not checked on the DNA. TRBV21-1 is assigned pseudogene status. For the CDR3, the DNA is TGTGCCACCCTGGGACCGGGGTTAAGTACGCAGTATTTT. This gives the protein CATLGPGLSTQYF.